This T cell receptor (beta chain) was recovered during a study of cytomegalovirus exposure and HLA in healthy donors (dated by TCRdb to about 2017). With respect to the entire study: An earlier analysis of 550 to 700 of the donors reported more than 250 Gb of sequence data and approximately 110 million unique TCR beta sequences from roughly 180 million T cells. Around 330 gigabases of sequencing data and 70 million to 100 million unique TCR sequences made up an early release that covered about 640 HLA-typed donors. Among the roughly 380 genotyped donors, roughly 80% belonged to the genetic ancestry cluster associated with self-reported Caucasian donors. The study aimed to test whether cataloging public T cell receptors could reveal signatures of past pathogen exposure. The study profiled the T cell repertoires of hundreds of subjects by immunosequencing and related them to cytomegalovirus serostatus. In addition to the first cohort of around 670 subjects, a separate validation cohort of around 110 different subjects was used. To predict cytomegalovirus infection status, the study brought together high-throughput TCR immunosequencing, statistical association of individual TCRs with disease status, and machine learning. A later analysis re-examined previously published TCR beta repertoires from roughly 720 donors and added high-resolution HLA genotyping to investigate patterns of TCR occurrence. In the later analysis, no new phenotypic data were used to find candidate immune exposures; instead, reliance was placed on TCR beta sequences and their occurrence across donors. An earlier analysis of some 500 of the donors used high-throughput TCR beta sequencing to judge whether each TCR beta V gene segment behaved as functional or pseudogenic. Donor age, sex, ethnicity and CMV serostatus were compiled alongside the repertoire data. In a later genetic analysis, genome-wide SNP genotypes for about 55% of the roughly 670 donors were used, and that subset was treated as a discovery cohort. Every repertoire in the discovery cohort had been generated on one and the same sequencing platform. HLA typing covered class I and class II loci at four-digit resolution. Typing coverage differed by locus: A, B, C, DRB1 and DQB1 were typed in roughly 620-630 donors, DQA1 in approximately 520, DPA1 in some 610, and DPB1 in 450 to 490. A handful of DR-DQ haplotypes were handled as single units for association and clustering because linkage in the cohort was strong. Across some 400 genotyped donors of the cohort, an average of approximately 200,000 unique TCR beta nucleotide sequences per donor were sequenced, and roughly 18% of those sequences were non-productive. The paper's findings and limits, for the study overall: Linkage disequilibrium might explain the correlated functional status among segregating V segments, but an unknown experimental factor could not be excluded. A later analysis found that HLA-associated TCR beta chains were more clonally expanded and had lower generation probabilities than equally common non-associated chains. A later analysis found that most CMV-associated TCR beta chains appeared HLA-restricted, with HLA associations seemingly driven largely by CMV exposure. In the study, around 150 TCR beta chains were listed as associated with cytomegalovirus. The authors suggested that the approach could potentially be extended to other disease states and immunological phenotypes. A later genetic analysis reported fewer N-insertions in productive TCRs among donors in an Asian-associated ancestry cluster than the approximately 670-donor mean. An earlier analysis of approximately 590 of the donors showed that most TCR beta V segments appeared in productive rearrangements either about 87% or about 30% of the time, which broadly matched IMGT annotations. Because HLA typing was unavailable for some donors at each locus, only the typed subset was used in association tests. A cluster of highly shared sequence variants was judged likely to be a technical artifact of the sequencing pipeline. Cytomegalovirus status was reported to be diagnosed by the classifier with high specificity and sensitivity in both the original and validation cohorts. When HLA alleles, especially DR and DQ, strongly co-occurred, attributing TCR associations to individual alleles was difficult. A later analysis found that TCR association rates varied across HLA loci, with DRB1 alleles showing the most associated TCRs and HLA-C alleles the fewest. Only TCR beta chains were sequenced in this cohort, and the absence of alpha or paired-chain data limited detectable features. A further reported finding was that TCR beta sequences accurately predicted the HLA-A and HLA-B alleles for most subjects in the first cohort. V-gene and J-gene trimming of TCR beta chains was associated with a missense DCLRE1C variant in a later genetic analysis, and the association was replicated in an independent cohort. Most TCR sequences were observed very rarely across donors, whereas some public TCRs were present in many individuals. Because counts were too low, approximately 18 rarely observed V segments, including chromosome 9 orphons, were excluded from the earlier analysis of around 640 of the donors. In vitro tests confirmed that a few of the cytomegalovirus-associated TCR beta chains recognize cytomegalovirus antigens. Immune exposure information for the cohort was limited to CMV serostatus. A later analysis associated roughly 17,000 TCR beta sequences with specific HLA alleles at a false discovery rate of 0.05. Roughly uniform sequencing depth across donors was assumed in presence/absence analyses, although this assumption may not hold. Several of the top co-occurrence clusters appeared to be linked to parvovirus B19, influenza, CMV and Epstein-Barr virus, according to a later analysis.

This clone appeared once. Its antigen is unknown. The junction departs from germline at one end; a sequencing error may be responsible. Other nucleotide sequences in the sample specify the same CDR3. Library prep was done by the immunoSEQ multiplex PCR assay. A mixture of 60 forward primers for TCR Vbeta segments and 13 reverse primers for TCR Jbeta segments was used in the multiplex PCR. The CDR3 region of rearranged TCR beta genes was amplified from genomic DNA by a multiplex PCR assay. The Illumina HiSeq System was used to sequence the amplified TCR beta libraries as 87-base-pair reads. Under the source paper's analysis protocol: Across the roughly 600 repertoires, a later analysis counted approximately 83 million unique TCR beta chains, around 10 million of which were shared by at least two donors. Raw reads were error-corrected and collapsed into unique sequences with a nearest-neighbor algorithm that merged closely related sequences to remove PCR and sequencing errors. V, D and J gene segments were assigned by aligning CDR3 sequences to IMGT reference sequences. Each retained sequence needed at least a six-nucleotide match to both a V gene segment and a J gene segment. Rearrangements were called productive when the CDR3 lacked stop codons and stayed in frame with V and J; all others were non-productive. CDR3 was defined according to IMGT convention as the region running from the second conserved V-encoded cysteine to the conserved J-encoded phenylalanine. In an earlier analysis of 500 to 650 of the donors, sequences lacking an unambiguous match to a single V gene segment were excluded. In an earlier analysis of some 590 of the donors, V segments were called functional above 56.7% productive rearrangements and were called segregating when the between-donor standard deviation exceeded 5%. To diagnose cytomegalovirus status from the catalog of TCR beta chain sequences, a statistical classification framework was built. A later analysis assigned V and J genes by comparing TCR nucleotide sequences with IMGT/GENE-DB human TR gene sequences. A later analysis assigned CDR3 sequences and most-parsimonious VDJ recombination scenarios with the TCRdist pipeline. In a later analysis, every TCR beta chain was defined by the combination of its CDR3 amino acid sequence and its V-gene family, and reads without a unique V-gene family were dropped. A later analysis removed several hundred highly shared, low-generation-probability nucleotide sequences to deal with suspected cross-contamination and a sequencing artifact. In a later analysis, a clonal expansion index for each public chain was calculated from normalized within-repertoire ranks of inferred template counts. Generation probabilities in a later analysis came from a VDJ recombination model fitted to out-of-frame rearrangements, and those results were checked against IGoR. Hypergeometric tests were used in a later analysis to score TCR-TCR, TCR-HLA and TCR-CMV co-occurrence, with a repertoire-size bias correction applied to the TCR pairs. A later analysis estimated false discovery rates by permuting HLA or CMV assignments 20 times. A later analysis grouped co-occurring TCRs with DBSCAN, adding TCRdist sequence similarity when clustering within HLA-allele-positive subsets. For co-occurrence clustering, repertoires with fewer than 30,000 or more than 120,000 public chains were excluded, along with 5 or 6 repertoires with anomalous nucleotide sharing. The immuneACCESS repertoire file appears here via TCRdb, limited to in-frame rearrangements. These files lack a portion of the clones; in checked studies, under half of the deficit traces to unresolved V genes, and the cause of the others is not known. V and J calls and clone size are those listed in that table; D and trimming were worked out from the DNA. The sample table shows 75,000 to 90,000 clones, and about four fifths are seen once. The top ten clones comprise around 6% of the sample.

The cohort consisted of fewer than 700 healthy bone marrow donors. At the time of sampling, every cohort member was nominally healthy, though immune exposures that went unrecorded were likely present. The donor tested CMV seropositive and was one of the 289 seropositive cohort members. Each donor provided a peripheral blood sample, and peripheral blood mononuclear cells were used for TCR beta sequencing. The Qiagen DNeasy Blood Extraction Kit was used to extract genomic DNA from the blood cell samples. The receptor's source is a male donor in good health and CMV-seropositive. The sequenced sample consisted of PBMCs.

Here the CDR3 is given as CASRRSVSRTYEQYF. The nucleotide sequence is TGCGCCAGCAGGAGATCGGTGTCGCGGACCTACGAGCAGTACTTC. The sequence is built from TRBV2 and TRBJ2-7, with no reliable assignment of the D segment. The CDR3 starts with the cysteine, ends with the phenylalanine, and has 15 residues. The read is trimmed to its CDR3 DNA, 45 bases read in frame from base 1. The germline V gene sets CDR1 to SNHLY and CDR2 to FYNNEI.